This T cell receptor (beta chain) comes out of a study of cytomegalovirus exposure and HLA in healthy donors (dated by TCRdb to about 2017). Concerning the study at large: In an earlier analysis of several hundred of the donors, 250 to 350 Gb of sequence data and 90 million to 120 million unique TCR beta sequences from about 190 million T cells were reported. Roughly 300 gigabases of sequencing data and 80 million or so unique TCR sequences were included in an early release covering about 620 HLA-typed donors. Among the roughly 370 genotyped donors, more than 70% belonged to the genetic ancestry cluster associated with self-reported Caucasian donors. The study aimed to test whether signatures of past pathogen exposure could be identified by cataloging public T cell receptors. The study profiled the T cell repertoires of hundreds of subjects by immunosequencing and related them to cytomegalovirus serostatus. Along with the roughly 610-subject first cohort, a separate validation cohort of approximately 110 different subjects was used. To predict cytomegalovirus infection status, the study brought together high-throughput TCR immunosequencing, statistical association of individual TCRs with disease status, and machine learning. A later analysis re-analyzed previously published TCR beta repertoires from 550 to 700 donors and added high-resolution HLA genotyping to study TCR occurrence patterns. Rather than using new phenotypic data, the later analysis identified candidate immune exposures from TCR beta sequences and from how often those sequences occurred across donors. An earlier analysis of 500 to 750 of the donors applied high-throughput TCR beta sequencing to assess whether each TCR beta V gene segment acted as functional or pseudogenic. Donor age, sex, ethnicity and CMV serostatus were compiled together with the repertoire data. In a later genetic analysis, genome-wide SNP genotypes for about 65% of the roughly 670 donors were used, and that subset was treated as a discovery cohort. All discovery cohort repertoires had been generated using a single sequencing platform. Both class I and class II loci were covered by HLA typing, at four-digit resolution. Typing coverage differed by locus: A, B, C, DRB1 and DQB1 were typed in roughly 620-630 donors, DQA1 in roughly 500, DPA1 in around 610, and DPB1 in 450 to 490. Because of strong linkage in the cohort, roughly five DR-DQ haplotypes were treated as single units for association and clustering. Among some 410 genotyped donors of the cohort, an average of about 220,000 unique TCR beta nucleotide sequences was sequenced per donor, of which roughly 17% were non-productive. Broader findings and caveats from the paper: This cohort had only TCR beta chains sequenced, and the lack of alpha or paired-chain data limited which features could be detected. Some IMGT-functional V segments, including TRBV6-2 and TRBV6-3, could not be distinguished by the 87-base-pair reads and were therefore excluded. Compared with the roughly 700-donor mean, donors in an Asian-associated ancestry cluster had fewer N-insertions in productive TCRs, according to a later genetic analysis. In an earlier analysis of several hundred of the donors, most TCR beta V segments were observed in productive rearrangements about 87% or about 30% of the time, broadly matching IMGT annotations. In a later analysis, several top co-occurrence clusters were reported to appear linked to parvovirus B19, influenza, CMV and Epstein-Barr virus. In a later analysis, TCR association rates were found to vary across HLA loci, with the most associated TCRs seen for DRB1 alleles and the fewest for HLA-C alleles. In a later analysis, most CMV-associated TCR beta chains were found to appear HLA-restricted, with HLA associations seemingly driven largely by CMV exposure. Across donors, most TCR sequences were observed very rarely, whereas some public TCRs were present in many individuals. Because counts were too low, seventeen rarely observed V segments, including chromosome 9 orphons, were left out of the earlier analysis of about 620 of the donors. It was suggested by the authors that the approach could potentially be generalized to other disease states and immunological phenotypes. A total of fewer than 200 TCR beta chains were listed by the study as associated with cytomegalovirus. In a later analysis, more than 15,000 TCR beta sequences were associated with specific HLA alleles at a false discovery rate of 0.05. A cluster of highly shared sequence variants was judged likely to represent a technical artifact of the sequencing pipeline. When HLA alleles, especially DR and DQ, strongly co-occurred, attributing TCR associations to individual alleles was difficult. Roughly uniform sequencing depth across donors was assumed in presence/absence analyses, although this assumption may not hold. Immune exposure information for the cohort was limited to CMV serostatus. A later genetic analysis associated a missense DCLRE1C variant with V-gene and J-gene trimming of TCR beta chains, and an independent cohort replicated the association. A further reported finding was that TCR beta sequences accurately predicted the HLA-A and HLA-B alleles for most subjects in the first cohort. Linkage disequilibrium might explain the correlated functional status among segregating V segments, but an unknown experimental factor could not be ruled out. Because HLA typing was missing for some donors at each locus, association tests included only the typed subset. In a later analysis, HLA-associated TCR beta chains were found to be more clonally expanded and to have lower generation probabilities than equally common non-associated chains. In both the original and validation cohorts, the classifier was reported to diagnose cytomegalovirus status with high specificity and sensitivity. In vitro tests confirmed that a few of the cytomegalovirus-associated TCR beta chains recognize cytomegalovirus antigens.

In total, 500 to 700 healthy bone marrow donors made up the cohort. At the time of sampling, every cohort member was nominally healthy, though immune exposures that went unrecorded were likely present. The donor was CMV seropositive and was included in the group of 250 to 300 seropositive cohort members. Each donor provided a peripheral blood sample, and peripheral blood mononuclear cells were used for TCR beta sequencing. Genomic DNA extraction from the blood cell samples was performed with the Qiagen DNeasy Blood Extraction Kit. From its cysteine to its phenylalanine, the CDR3 spans 17 amino acids. The read is trimmed to its CDR3 DNA, 51 bases read in frame from base 1. CDR1 and CDR2 (MGHRA, YSYEKL) derive from the germline V gene. Trimming costs V 3 bases and J 1 base, and their ends lie 13 bases apart. Libraries were constructed by the immunoSEQ multiplex PCR assay. For the multiplex PCR, a mixture combining 60 forward primers for TCR Vbeta segments and 13 reverse primers for TCR Jbeta segments was used. The CDR3 region of rearranged TCR beta genes was amplified from genomic DNA by a multiplex PCR assay. The amplified TCR beta libraries were sequenced on the Illumina HiSeq System as 87-base-pair reads. The paper's data handling went like this. A later analysis counted tens of millions of unique TCR beta chains across the 666 repertoires, and some 11 million of these chains were shared by at least two donors. Raw reads were error-corrected and collapsed into unique sequences by a nearest-neighbor algorithm in which closely related sequences were merged to remove PCR and sequencing errors. V, D and J gene segments were assigned by aligning CDR3 sequences to IMGT reference sequences. Each retained sequence needed at least a six-nucleotide match to both a V gene segment and a J gene segment. A rearrangement counted as productive if the CDR3 had no stop codons and remained in frame with V and J, and every other rearrangement counted as non-productive. CDR3 was defined by IMGT convention, running from the second conserved V-encoded cysteine to the conserved J-encoded phenylalanine. Sequences without an unambiguous match to a single V gene segment were excluded from the earlier analysis of almost 600 of the donors. An earlier analysis of approximately 590 of the donors classified V segments as functional when productive rearrangements were above 56.7% and as segregating when the standard deviation between donors was above 5%. A statistical classification framework was developed to diagnose cytomegalovirus status using the catalog of TCR beta chain sequences. V and J gene assignment, in a later analysis, came from comparing TCR nucleotide sequences with IMGT/GENE-DB human TR gene sequences. In a later analysis, CDR3 sequences and most-parsimonious VDJ recombination scenarios were assigned using the TCRdist pipeline. In a later analysis, each TCR beta chain was defined by its CDR3 amino acid sequence together with its V-gene family, and reads without a unique V-gene family were excluded. As a way to deal with suspected cross-contamination and a sequencing artifact, a later analysis dropped more than 500 nucleotide sequences that were highly shared and had low generation probability. In a later analysis, a clonal expansion index for each public chain was calculated from normalized within-repertoire ranks of inferred template counts. A later analysis computed generation probabilities with a VDJ recombination model fitted to out-of-frame rearrangements, and checked the results against IGoR. Hypergeometric tests were used in a later analysis to score TCR-TCR, TCR-HLA and TCR-CMV co-occurrence, with a repertoire-size bias correction applied to the TCR pairs. To estimate false discovery rates, a later analysis permuted the HLA or CMV assignments 20 times. In a later analysis, co-occurring TCRs were grouped using DBSCAN, with TCRdist sequence similarity added in when clustering inside HLA-allele-positive subsets. Repertoires with fewer than 30,000 or more than 120,000 public chains were left out of co-occurrence clustering, as were about 5 repertoires with anomalous nucleotide sharing. Drawn from immuneACCESS, this table holds only the in-frame rearrangements with V and J called that TCRdb kept. Clones are partly lost; checked studies trace under half to an unresolved V gene and leave the rest unexplained. That table furnishes V, J and clone size, whereas the DNA furnished D and trimming. The sample records some 80,000 clones, around 78% of which are singletons. The ten largest account for 5.5% to 7.5% of the sample.

In the case of this clone: Its cognate antigen has yet to be identified. Within one base of it there is no much larger clone, and no base qualities were kept.

What was sequenced was PBMCs. This clonotype was obtained from a man aged 18 to 29 in good health and CMV-seropositive. The chain is encoded by TRBV4-1 joined to TRBJ2-6; a weak D assignment points to TRBD1 (5 bases agree). Here is the DNA: TGCGCCAGCAGCCAGCAGGGTAAGGTGTCTGGGGCCAACGTCCTGACTTTC. This translates into CASSQQGKVSGANVLTF.